These 32 T cell receptor beta chains share one sample of origin, sequenced in a study of memory CD4+ T cells and cytomegalovirus serostatus. Method: immunoSEQ multiplex PCR; TCRdb's copy keeps in-frame clones and lacks some. The data contain tens of thousands of clones, approximately 71% of them seen just once; the ten biggest clones take up over 0.95%. Single viable CD3+CD4+CD8-CD45RO+ cells were sorted as the memory CD4+ T cells. Sequenced: memory CD4+ T cells from blood. The receptors were gathered from an adult in good health and CMV-seronegative.

V is TRBV13 and J is TRBJ1-2; weak D call: TRBD1 (5 bases). Germline V gene lookup returns CDR1 PRHDT and CDR2 FYEKMQ (reference sequence). This CDR3 has 15 residues. V was pared by 4 bases and J by 4 bases, with 16 bases between. The CDR3 here is CASSSSGTASYGYTF. The CDR3 DNA follows: TGTGCCAGCAGCTCATCCGGGACGGCGAGCTATGGCTACACCTTC.

The chain uses TRBV5-5 and TRBJ2-3; D perhaps matches TRBD2 (6 bases). This CDR3 is built from 14 residues. Trimming cost V 4 bases and J 2 bases, with 11 bases left between them. Germline loops: CDR1 SGHKS, CDR2 YYEKEE (reference sequence). The CDR3 sequence: CASSTGGATDTQYF. CDR3 DNA sequence: TGTGCCAGCAGCACCGGAGGGGCCACAGATACGCAGTATTTT.

This clone was seen a few times. The chain joins TRBV29-1 to TRBJ2-2, with D unresolved. The CDR3 totals 11 residues. In germline, CDR1 is SQVTM, CDR2 ANQGSEA. Trimming left V 4 bases short and J 6 bases short, with 6 bases between. The CDR3 sequence: CSVVYAGELFF. The CDR3 DNA sequence: TGCAGCGTTGTGTACGCCGGGGAGCTGTTTTTT.

The chain joins TRBV27 to TRBJ2-2, with 12 bases fitting TRBD1. The CDR3 consists of 17 residues. CDR1 is MNHEY and CDR2 is SMNVEV in the germline V gene (reference sequence). The V and J ends lost 8 bases and 4 bases, in that order; junction bases with no gene match: 11. CDR3 loop: CASGRDRGQSSTGELFF. CDR3 coding DNA: TGTGCCAGCGGCCGGGACAGGGGGCAGAGTAGCACCGGGGAGCTGTTTTTT.

This rearrangement joins TRBV7-2 to TRBJ2-3; D gene unclear. The CDR3 totals 14 residues. V shed 2 bases and J shed 4 bases, with 10 bases lying between them. Germline V gene data show CDR1 as SGHTA and CDR2 as FQGNSA. The CDR3 sequence is CASSLLYRSDTQYF. CDR3 DNA: TGTGCCAGCAGCTTATTATACCGCTCAGATACGCAGTATTTT.

The rearrangement links TRBV28 to TRBJ2-5; 9 bases fit TRBD2. J gave up 3 bases and V 5 bases, and 7 bases lay outside the gene matches. CDR1 and CDR2 (germline): MDHEN, SYDVKM. CDR3 length equals 15 residues. The CDR3 loop is CASSPAGGRKETQYF. CDR3 coding DNA: TGTGCCAGCAGTCCAGCGGGGGGACGTAAAGAGACCCAGTACTTC.

The chain links TRBV18 to TRBJ1-3; D is uncertain. The CDR3 totals 15 residues. The germline CDR1 and CDR2 sequences are KGHSH and LQKENI. Trimming took off 6 bases at V and 0 bases at J, with 12 bases between the two ends. The CDR3 spells CASSLFDHSGNTIYF. CDR3 DNA: TGTGCCAGCTCCCTCTTCGATCACTCTGGAAACACCATATATTTT.

A few counts support this clone. The V gene is TRBV7-9, the J gene TRBJ2-2; possible D gene TRBD2, 6 bases. Germline CDR1 is SEHNR and CDR2 is FQNEAQ (reference sequence). The CDR3 extends over 16 amino acids. V shed 5 bases and J shed 4 bases, with 17 bases lying between them. CDR3 sequence reads: CASSDLARTGTGELFF. As DNA, the CDR3 is TGTGCCAGCAGCGATCTAGCGCGGACTGGCACCGGGGAGCTGTTTTTT.

V usage is TRBV27 and J usage is TRBJ2-7, with 9 positions matching TRBD1. Germline assignment: CDR1 MNHEY and CDR2 SMNVEV (reference sequence). The CDR3 is made up of 16 amino acids. V shed 2 bases and J 2 bases; nucleotides not matched to a gene: 7. The CDR3 loop reads CASSLKPGQGPYEQYF. Here the CDR3 DNA reads TGTGCCAGCAGTTTAAAACCGGGACAGGGACCCTACGAGCAGTACTTC.

This chain uses TRBV7-2 with TRBJ2-2; D ambiguous. Germline values: CDR1 SGHTA, CDR2 FQGNSA. V gave up 2 bases and J gave up 5 bases, with 6 bases separating them. The CDR3 length is 13 residues. The CDR3 here is CASSLRRTGELFF. CDR3 bases: TGTGCCAGCAGCTTACGCCGGACCGGGGAGCTGTTTTTT.

The rearrangement links TRBV2 to TRBJ1-2; D perhaps matches TRBD1 (5 bases). V dropped 2 bases and J dropped 4 bases, with 17 bases sitting between them. This CDR3 region has 16 residues. Germline CDR1 SNHLY, CDR2 FYNNEI. The CDR3 nucleotides read TGTGCCAGCAGTGAACAAGCACCCGGGGGGTTCTATGGCTACACCTTC. Translating gives CASSEQAPGGFYGYTF.

The rearrangement uses TRBV18 and TRBJ2-6, with 7 bases that match TRBD1. Trimming cost V 3 bases and J 0 bases; bases outside gene matches: 20. Germline V gives CDR1 KGHSH, CDR2 LQKENI. CDR3 length equals 22 residues. CDR3 amino acids: CASSPIPRQGSRLSSGANVLTF. The CDR3 DNA sequence: TGTGCCAGCTCACCGATACCGAGACAGGGCTCACGCTTAAGCTCTGGGGCCAACGTCCTGACTTTC.

This CDR3 reads CASKEGVSRQETQYF. The CDR3 DNA reads as TGCGCCAGCAAGGAGGGGGTATCGAGGCAAGAGACCCAGTACTTC. V is TRBV5-1 and J is TRBJ2-5; D possibly uses TRBD1 or TRBD2 (6 bases each). The CDR3 is 15 residues long. The V and J ends lost 6 bases and 2 bases respectively, with 17 bases between them. Germline CDR1 is SGHRS and CDR2 is YFSETQ. The variable domain in full, completed from reference TRBV5-1 and TRBJ2-5, reads KAGVTQTPRYLIKTRGQQVTLSCSPISGHRSVSWYQQTPGQGLQFLFEYFSETQRNKGNFPGRFSGRQFSNSRSEMNVSTLELGDSALYLCASKEGVSRQETQYFGPGTRLLVL.

V is TRBV7-2 and J is TRBJ2-3; D is perhaps TRBD2 (5 bases). V lost 5 bases and J lost 2, with 11 bases in between. This CDR3 region has 14 residues. CDR1 SGHTA and CDR2 FQGNSA come from the germline V gene. CDR3 nucleotides: TGTGCCAGCAGCCCCGGACTTGCCACAGATACGCAGTATTTT. This sequence encodes CASSPGLATDTQYF.

The rearrangement uses TRBV6-1 and TRBJ2-7, with D tentatively TRBD1 (5 bases). V lost 3 bases and J 6 bases, leaving 9 bases between the germline ends. The CDR3 sequence is 12 residues long. The germline V gene encodes CDR1 MNHNS and CDR2 SASEGT. The CDR3 sequence: CASSEQGGEQYF. The CDR3 DNA reads TGTGCCAGCAGTGAGCAGGGCGGCGAGCAGTACTTC.

This sequence joins TRBV27 and TRBJ2-3, with TRBD1 matching over 8 bases. CDR1 is MNHEY, CDR2 SMNVEV, per germline (reference sequence). The V gene end was trimmed by 5 bases and the J gene end by 2 bases; junction bases not matched to a gene: 6. The length of the CDR3 is 15 residues. The CDR3 DNA reads as TGTGCCAGCAGTCCCAGACAGGGGAACACAGATACGCAGTATTTT. Translation: CASSPRQGNTDTQYF.

The genes are TRBV28 and TRBJ1-5; 12 positions match TRBD1. Germline V gene lookup returns CDR1 MDHEN and CDR2 SYDVKM. Losses at the gene ends were 9 bases for V and 2 bases for J; bases not matched to a gene: 11. The CDR3 runs to 17 residues. As DNA, the CDR3 is TGTGCCAGTGGGGGACAGGGGGCAGATTGGGGCAATCAGCCCCAGCATTTT. Its protein product is CASGGQGADWGNQPQHF.

The V gene is TRBV7-3, the J gene TRBJ2-2; D is perhaps TRBD2 (5 bases). Trimming took off 6 bases at V and 1 base at J, with 24 bases between the two ends. This CDR3 contains 19 residues. Germline V gene sequence: CDR1 SGHTA, CDR2 FQGTGA. The CDR3 spells CASSPHGVVAGLNTGELFF. The CDR3 nucleotides are TGTGCCAGCAGTCCACATGGGGTAGTGGCGGGCCTGAACACCGGGGAGCTGTTTTTT. Together with reference TRBV7-3 and TRBJ2-2, the CDR3 gives the full variable domain: GAGVSQTPSNKVTEKGKYVELRCDPISGHTALYWYRQSLGQGPEFLIYFQGTGAADDSGLPNDRFFAVRPEGSVSTLKIQRTERGDSAVYLCASSPHGVVAGLNTGELFFGEGSRLTVL.

The chain has TRBV6-6 and TRBJ2-7, with 8 bases matching TRBD2. From germline, CDR1 is MNHNY and CDR2 SVGAGI (reference sequence). Trimming removed 6 bases from V and 2 bases from J; junction bases left unmatched: 6. The CDR3 is 14 amino acids. CDR3 protein: CASRPGGVPYEQYF. CDR3 nucleotides: TGTGCCAGCAGACCGGGGGGGGTTCCCTACGAGCAGTACTTC.

This sequence joins TRBV29-1 and TRBJ2-1; D may be TRBD1 (5 bases). Deletions cut 5 bases from V and 6 bases from J, with 11 bases between. This CDR3 has 12 residues. From germline, CDR1 is SQVTM and CDR2 ANQGSEA. The CDR3 DNA is TGCAGCGTTTGTGACAGTTTCAATGAGCAGTTCTTC. Translation: CSVCDSFNEQFF.

The V gene is TRBV6-5, the J gene TRBJ2-4; TRBD2 might be the D (7 bases). Trimming pared 2 bases from V and 6 bases from J, leaving 11 bases between. Germline V gene data show CDR1 as MNHEY and CDR2 as SVGAGI. CDR3 length: 14 residues. In DNA, the CDR3 is TGTGCCAGCAGTTACGAGGGGGGGAGAAACATTCAGTACTTC. Residues: CASSYEGGRNIQYF.

This clone qualifies as medium-sized (0.01 to 0.1%). The genes are TRBV7-9 and TRBJ1-1; D call uncertain. From germline, CDR1 is SEHNR and CDR2 FQNEAQ (reference sequence). This CDR3 is built from 14 residues. V lost 1 base and J 2 bases, leaving 8 bases between the germline ends. For the CDR3, the DNA is TGTGCCAGCAGCTTAGGACCGCACAACACTGAAGCTTTCTTT. This gives the protein CASSLGPHNTEAFF.

V is TRBV7-3 and J is TRBJ1-1, with D possibly matching TRBD1 (6 bases). The germline V and J ends were trimmed by 5 bases and 4 bases, with 17 bases remaining between them. The CDR3 spans 15 residues. The germline V gene has CDR1 SGHTA and CDR2 FQGTGA. The CDR3 here is CASSEQPTGGTEAFF. CDR3 sequence (DNA): TGTGCCAGCAGCGAACAGCCGACAGGTGGCACTGAAGCTTTCTTT.

J is TRBJ2-6 and V is TRBV2, with 7 bases that match TRBD1. Germline V lookup: CDR1 SNHLY, CDR2 FYNNEI. Unmatched junction bases numbered 10, after V lost 4 bases and J lost 1 base. CDR3 length equals 18 residues. The CDR3 sequence: CASSAGQLALSGANVLTF. Here the CDR3 DNA reads TGTGCCAGCAGTGCGGGACAGCTCGCTCTTTCTGGGGCCAACGTCCTGACTTTC.

This clone appeared a single time. The J gene is TRBJ2-7, the V gene TRBV4-1; 7 positions match TRBD2. The CDR3 is 14 amino acids. Trimming took 1 base from V and 9 from J; bases not matched to a gene: 9. Germline values: CDR1 MGHRA, CDR2 YSYEKL. This CDR3 is CASSQGTRLLRQYF. CDR3 coding DNA: TGCGCCAGCAGCCAAGGGACTAGATTGTTGAGGCAGTACTTC.

In its sample, this clone was seen once. The chain couples TRBV7-2 to TRBJ2-7; D remains ambiguous. The CDR3 consists of 12 residues. Trimming stripped 4 bases from V and 1 base from J, with 5 bases between. Germline CDR1 and CDR2: SGHTA and FQGNSA. The CDR3 loop reads CASSWFSYEQYF. CDR3 in DNA: TGTGCCAGCAGCTGGTTTTCCTACGAGCAGTACTTC.

This chain connects TRBV5-1 to TRBJ2-1; a possible D gene is TRBD1 (5 bases). The CDR3 is 14 residues long. Per the germline V gene, CDR1 is SGHRS and CDR2 is YFSETQ. V was pared by 5 bases and J by 2 bases, with 11 bases between. In DNA, the CDR3 is TGCGCCAGCAGGGGGTCAGGGACCTACAATGAGCAGTTCTTC. Protein sequence: CASRGSGTYNEQFF.

This chain uses TRBV6-5 with TRBJ1-2, with a weak D call TRBD1 (6 bases). Germline lookup yields CDR1 MNHEY and CDR2 SVGAGI. With 4 bases removed from V and 10 bases from J, the gap between germline ends came to 13 bases. This CDR3 comprises 12 residues. CDR3 amino acids: CASSSTGDAYTF. The DNA for the CDR3 is TGTGCCAGCAGTTCGACAGGTGACGCCTACACCTTC.

J is TRBJ1-3 and V is TRBV9; D ambiguous. This CDR3 has 11 amino acids. Germline CDR1 SGDLS, CDR2 YYNGEE. V was pared by 3 bases and J by 11 bases, with 9 bases between. The CDR3 is CASSGGSAIYF. The DNA of the CDR3 is TGTGCCAGCAGCGGCGGCTCCGCCATATATTTT.

A remark on this clone: Distinct nucleotide sequences in the sample also encode this CDR3. The chain combines TRBV9 with TRBJ1-2, with 7 bases identical to TRBD1. CDR3 length: 15 residues. Germline CDR1 is SGDLS and CDR2 is YYNGEE. The junction had 4 bases not matched to a gene; V was cut back by 0 bases and J by 2 bases. The CDR3: CASSVGSGGNYGYTF. As DNA, the CDR3 is TGTGCCAGCAGCGTAGGGTCAGGGGGGAACTATGGCTACACCTTC.

This clone was recorded once. This chain uses TRBV19 with TRBJ1-5, with 8 bases matching TRBD1. V lost 6 bases and J lost 0; bases outside the gene matches: 13. Per the germline V gene, CDR1 is LNHDA and CDR2 is SQIVND (reference sequence). CDR3 size: 18 residues. The CDR3 sequence is CASSDLDRGVYSNQPQHF. CDR3 coding DNA: TGTGCCAGTAGCGACCTCGACAGGGGAGTATATAGCAATCAGCCCCAGCATTTT.

The chain recombines TRBV6-5 with TRBJ2-7; 12 bases match TRBD2. V was clipped by 4 bases and J by 3 bases; unmatched bases: 4. This CDR3 comprises 15 residues. Germline V gene sequence: CDR1 MNHEY, CDR2 SVGAGI. The CDR3 region has the DNA TGTGCCAGCAGTTCACGGACTAGCGGGAACTACGAGCAGTACTTC. Its protein product is CASSSRTSGNYEQYF.